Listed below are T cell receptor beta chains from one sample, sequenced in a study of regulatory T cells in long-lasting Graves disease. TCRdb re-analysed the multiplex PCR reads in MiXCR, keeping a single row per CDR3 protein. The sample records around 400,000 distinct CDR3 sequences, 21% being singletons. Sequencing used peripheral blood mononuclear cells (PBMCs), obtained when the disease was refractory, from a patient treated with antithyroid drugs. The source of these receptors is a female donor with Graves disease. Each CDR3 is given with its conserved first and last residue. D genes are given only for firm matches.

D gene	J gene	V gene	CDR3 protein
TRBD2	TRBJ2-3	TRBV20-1	CSVLTPGLAGTDTQYF
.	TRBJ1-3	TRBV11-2	CASSTDRSGNTIYF
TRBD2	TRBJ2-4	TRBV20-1	CSALIAGKNIQYF
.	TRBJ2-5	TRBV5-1	CASKTGRETQYF
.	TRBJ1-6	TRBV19	CASSINRRNSPLHF
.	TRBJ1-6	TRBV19	CASSQTARSYNSPLHF
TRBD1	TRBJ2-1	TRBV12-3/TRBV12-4	CASSMTGSDNEQFF
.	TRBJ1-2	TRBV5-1	CASFLGRGIPYGYTF
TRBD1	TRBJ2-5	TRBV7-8	CASSADRGRETQYF
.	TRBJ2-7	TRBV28	CASTEGTDPYEQYF
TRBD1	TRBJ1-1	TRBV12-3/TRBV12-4	CASRWDRGRDTEAFF
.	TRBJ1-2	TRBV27	CASSAGDGYTF
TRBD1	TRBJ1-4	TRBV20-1	CSAINQGVVNEKLFF
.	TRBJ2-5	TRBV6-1	CASSPVATETQYF
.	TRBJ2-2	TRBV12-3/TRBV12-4	CASSLLVGGELFF
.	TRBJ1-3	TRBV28	CASSLNREGGNTIYF
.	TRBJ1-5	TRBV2	CASSSVGGGYQPQHF
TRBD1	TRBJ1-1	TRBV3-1	CASSPEGLGGVTEAFF
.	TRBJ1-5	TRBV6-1	CASSPPGAGQPQHF
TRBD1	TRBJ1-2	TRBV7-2	CASDNRGGLRGYTF
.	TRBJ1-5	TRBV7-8	CASSLAVGRSGLDQPQHF
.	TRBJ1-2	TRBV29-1	CSVEVGGGLHYGYTF
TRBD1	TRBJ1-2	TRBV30	CAWSKGAYGYTF
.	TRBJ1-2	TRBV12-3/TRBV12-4	CASSFGDRLGGYTF
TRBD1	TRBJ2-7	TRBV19	CASSISGTAYEQYF
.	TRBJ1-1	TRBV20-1	CSVMTLEAFF
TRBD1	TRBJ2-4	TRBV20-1	CSAGPGTGNLAKNIQYF
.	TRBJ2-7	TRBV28	CASSFGGRDEQYF
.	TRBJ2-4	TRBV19	CASSAPQLVNIQYF